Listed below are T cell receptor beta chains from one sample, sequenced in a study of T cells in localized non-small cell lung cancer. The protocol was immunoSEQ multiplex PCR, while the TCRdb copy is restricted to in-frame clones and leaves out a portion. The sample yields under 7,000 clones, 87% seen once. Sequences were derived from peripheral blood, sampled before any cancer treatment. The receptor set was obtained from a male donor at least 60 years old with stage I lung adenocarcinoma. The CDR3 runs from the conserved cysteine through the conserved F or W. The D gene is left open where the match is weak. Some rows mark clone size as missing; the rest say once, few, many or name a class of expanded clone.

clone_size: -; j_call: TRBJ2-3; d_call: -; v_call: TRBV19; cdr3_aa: CASSSDGASTDTQYF; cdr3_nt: TGTGCCAGTAGCTCGGACGGTGCTAGCACAGATACGCAGTATTTT
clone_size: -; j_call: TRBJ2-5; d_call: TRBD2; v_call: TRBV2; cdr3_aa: CASSVRGRTQYF; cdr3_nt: TGTGCCAGCAGTGTGCGGGGGAGGACCCAGTACTTC
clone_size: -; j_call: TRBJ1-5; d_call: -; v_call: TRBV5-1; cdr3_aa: CASSLALNQPQHF; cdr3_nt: TGCGCCAGCAGCTTGGCCTTAAATCAGCCCCAGCATTTT
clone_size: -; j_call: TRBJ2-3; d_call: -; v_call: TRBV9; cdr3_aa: CASSVEGGHSTDTQYF; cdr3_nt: TGTGCCAGCAGCGTAGAAGGCGGGCACAGCACAGATACGCAGTATTTT
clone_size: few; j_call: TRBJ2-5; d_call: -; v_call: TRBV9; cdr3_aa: CASTPVWGETQYF; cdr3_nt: TGTGCCAGCACCCCTGTTTGGGGTGAGACCCAGTACTTC
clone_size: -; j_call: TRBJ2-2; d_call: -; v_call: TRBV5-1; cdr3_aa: CASSSSVSIKGELFF; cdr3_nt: TGCGCCAGCAGCTCCTCGGTTTCCATCAAGGGGGAGCTGTTTTTT
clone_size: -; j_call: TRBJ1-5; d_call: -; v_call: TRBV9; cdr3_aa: CASSVGLSFEPQHF; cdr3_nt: TGTGCCAGCAGCGTGGGCCTTTCATTCGAGCCCCAGCATTTT
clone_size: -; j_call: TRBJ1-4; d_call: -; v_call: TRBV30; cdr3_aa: CAQSPRGTNEKLFF; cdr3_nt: TGTGCCCAAAGCCCCCGGGGGACTAATGAAAAACTGTTTTTT
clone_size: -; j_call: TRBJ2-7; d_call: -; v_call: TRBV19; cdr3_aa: CASSIGGKEQYF; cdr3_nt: TGTGCCAGTAGTATCGGCGGGAAAGAGCAGTACTTC
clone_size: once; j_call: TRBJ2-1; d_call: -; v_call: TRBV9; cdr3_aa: CASSVVWESNNEQFF; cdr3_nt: TGTGCCAGCAGCGTAGTATGGGAGTCCAACAATGAGCAGTTCTTC